These T cell receptor beta chains were read from a single sample in a study of cytomegalovirus exposure and HLA in healthy donors. Assay used: immunoSEQ multiplex PCR; TCRdb lists only in-frame clones, some missing. The sample has 100,000 to 150,000 clones. Sequences were obtained from PBMCs. The receptor source for this set is a man in his forties in good health and CMV-seronegative. The CDR3 runs from the conserved cysteine through the conserved F or W. The order of the fields is J gene, V gene, D gene, CDR3 protein, CDR3 DNA. A D gene is named only where the DNA matches it firmly.

J gene: TRBJ2-7
V gene: TRBV2
D gene: TRBD2
CDR3 protein: CASSPGLAGVHEQYF
CDR3 DNA: TGTGCCAGCAGTCCGGGACTAGCGGGAGTCCACGAGCAGTACTTC

J gene: TRBJ2-5
V gene: TRBV6-6
D gene: .
CDR3 protein: CASAETQYF
CDR3 DNA: TGTGCCAGCGCGGAGACCCAGTACTTC

J gene: TRBJ2-3
V gene: TRBV27
D gene: TRBD2
CDR3 protein: CASSITLAYTDTQYF
CDR3 DNA: TGTGCCAGCAGTATAACACTAGCGTACACAGATACGCAGTATTTT

J gene: TRBJ2-2
V gene: TRBV5-6
D gene: TRBD2
CDR3 protein: CASSLGIDRLAPGELFF
CDR3 DNA: TGTGCCAGCAGCTTGGGGATTGACCGACTAGCCCCCGGGGAGCTGTTTTTT

J gene: TRBJ1-1
V gene: TRBV7-8
D gene: TRBD1
CDR3 protein: CASSLLSRGPMNTEAFF
CDR3 DNA: TGTGCCAGCAGCTTACTATCTAGGGGGCCAATGAACACTGAAGCTTTCTTT

J gene: TRBJ2-3
V gene: TRBV15
D gene: .
CDR3 protein: CATSRAKSDTQYF
CDR3 DNA: TGTGCCACCAGCAGGGCCAAGTCAGATACGCAGTATTTT

J gene: TRBJ2-1
V gene: TRBV5-1
D gene: TRBD2
CDR3 protein: CASSLVTSGSNEQFF
CDR3 DNA: TGCGCCAGCAGCTTGGTAACTAGCGGGAGTAATGAGCAGTTCTTC

J gene: TRBJ2-7
V gene: TRBV6-1
D gene: TRBD1
CDR3 protein: CASIARDRASYEQYF
CDR3 DNA: TGTGCCAGCATAGCACGGGACAGGGCTTCCTACGAGCAGTACTTC

J gene: TRBJ2-1
V gene: TRBV5-1
D gene: TRBD2
CDR3 protein: CASSLTSGRKGDYNEQFF
CDR3 DNA: TGCGCCAGCAGCTTGACTAGCGGGAGAAAGGGGGACTACAATGAGCAGTTCTTC

J gene: TRBJ1-1
V gene: TRBV27
D gene: TRBD1
CDR3 protein: CASSSTGAVVTGTEAFF
CDR3 DNA: TGTGCCAGCAGTTCGACAGGGGCGGTGGTTACGGGGACTGAAGCTTTCTTT

J gene: TRBJ2-7
V gene: TRBV6-1
D gene: TRBD2
CDR3 protein: CASSETGGLAYEQYF
CDR3 DNA: TGTGCCAGCAGTGAAACGGGAGGACTAGCTTACGAGCAGTACTTC

J gene: TRBJ2-1
V gene: TRBV1
D gene: .
CDR3 protein: CTSSLVDQLTSGRYNLYNEQFF
CDR3 DNA: TGCACCAGCAGTTTAGTGGATCAGTTGACTAGCGGGAGGTATAACCTCTACAATGAGCAGTTCTTC

J gene: TRBJ2-2
V gene: TRBV11-2
D gene: TRBD2
CDR3 protein: CASSWDYLTGELFF
CDR3 DNA: TGTGCCAGCAGCTGGGACTACCTGACCGGGGAGCTGTTTTTT

J gene: TRBJ1-5
V gene: TRBV19
D gene: TRBD1
CDR3 protein: CASSITGQGGRQPQHF
CDR3 DNA: TGTGCCAGTAGTATAACGGGACAGGGAGGGCGGCAGCCCCAGCATTTT

J gene: TRBJ2-7
V gene: TRBV2
D gene: TRBD2
CDR3 protein: CASTPISGTVREQYF
CDR3 DNA: TGTGCCAGCACCCCAATCAGCGGGACCGTTAGGGAGCAGTACTTC

J gene: TRBJ2-3
V gene: TRBV5-1
D gene: .
CDR3 protein: CASSLEAGPTDTQYF
CDR3 DNA: TGCGCCAGCAGCTTGGAGGCGGGACCCACAGATACGCAGTATTTT

J gene: TRBJ2-2
V gene: TRBV9
D gene: TRBD2
CDR3 protein: CASAPQAGEYTGELFF
CDR3 DNA: TGTGCCAGCGCCCCCCAGGCGGGAGAGTACACCGGGGAGCTGTTTTTT

J gene: TRBJ2-3
V gene: TRBV5-1
D gene: TRBD2
CDR3 protein: CASSLEPAGRDTQYF
CDR3 DNA: TGCGCCAGCAGCTTGGAGCCAGCGGGAAGGGATACGCAGTATTTT

J gene: TRBJ2-1
V gene: TRBV4-3
D gene: TRBD2
CDR3 protein: CASSLAGDRSYNEQFF
CDR3 DNA: TGCGCCAGCAGTTTAGCGGGAGACCGGTCCTACAATGAGCAGTTCTTC

J gene: TRBJ2-4
V gene: TRBV7-2
D gene: TRBD1
CDR3 protein: CASSYRQGTKNIQYF
CDR3 DNA: TGTGCCAGCAGCTATAGACAGGGGACCAAAAACATTCAGTACTTC

J gene: TRBJ2-7
V gene: TRBV7-8
D gene: .
CDR3 protein: CASSNSYEQYF
CDR3 DNA: TGTGCCAGCAGCAACTCCTACGAGCAGTACTTC

J gene: TRBJ2-7
V gene: TRBV11-2
D gene: TRBD1
CDR3 protein: CASSLRQGQPYEQYF
CDR3 DNA: TGTGCCAGCAGCTTAAGACAGGGGCAGCCCTACGAGCAGTACTTC

J gene: TRBJ1-4
V gene: TRBV19
D gene: .
CDR3 protein: CASGSIAMPFF
CDR3 DNA: TGTGCCAGTGGATCGATAGCGATGCCGTTTTTT

J gene: TRBJ1-5
V gene: TRBV11-3
D gene: .
CDR3 protein: CASSEDGGNQPQHF
CDR3 DNA: TGTGCCAGCAGCGAAGACGGGGGCAATCAGCCCCAGCATTTT

J gene: TRBJ1-2
V gene: TRBV7-9
D gene: .
CDR3 protein: CASSALGAHYGYTF
CDR3 DNA: TGTGCCAGCAGCGCGCTAGGGGCTCACTATGGCTACACCTTC

J gene: TRBJ2-4
V gene: TRBV6-1
D gene: .
CDR3 protein: CASSDAFSGYIQYF
CDR3 DNA: TGTGCCAGCAGTGATGCTTTTAGCGGATATATTCAGTACTTC

J gene: TRBJ2-3
V gene: TRBV27
D gene: .
CDR3 protein: CASSFSDLPTDTQYF
CDR3 DNA: TGTGCCAGCAGTTTCAGCGACCTCCCCACAGATACGCAGTATTTT

J gene: TRBJ2-7
V gene: TRBV5-1
D gene: TRBD2
CDR3 protein: CASSWTSVTYEQYF
CDR3 DNA: TGCGCCAGCAGCTGGACTAGCGTCACCTACGAGCAGTACTTC

J gene: TRBJ2-2
V gene: TRBV6-1
D gene: TRBD2
CDR3 protein: CASSELAGNTGELFF
CDR3 DNA: TGTGCCAGCAGTGAACTAGCGGGAAACACCGGGGAGCTGTTTTTT

J gene: TRBJ2-2
V gene: TRBV30
D gene: TRBD1
CDR3 protein: CAWSDRGRHTGELFF
CDR3 DNA: TGTGCCTGGAGTGACAGGGGGCGGCACACCGGGGAGCTGTTTTTT

J gene: TRBJ1-1
V gene: TRBV7-2
D gene: TRBD1
CDR3 protein: CASTRGPVAFF
CDR3 DNA: TGTGCCAGCACCAGGGGGCCGGTAGCTTTCTTT

J gene: TRBJ2-7
V gene: TRBV6-6
D gene: TRBD1
CDR3 protein: CASSSADRVNEQYF
CDR3 DNA: TGTGCCAGCAGTTCCGCAGACAGGGTGAACGAGCAGTACTTC

J gene: TRBJ1-1
V gene: TRBV30
D gene: .
CDR3 protein: CAWSGRSRDTEAFF
CDR3 DNA: TGTGCCTGGAGTGGACGGAGCCGGGACACTGAAGCTTTCTTT

J gene: TRBJ2-2
V gene: TRBV19
D gene: .
CDR3 protein: CASSMNSLLTGELFF
CDR3 DNA: TGTGCCAGTAGTATGAACAGTCTACTCACCGGGGAGCTGTTTTTT

J gene: TRBJ2-5
V gene: TRBV7-2
D gene: .
CDR3 protein: CASSVRGTQYF
CDR3 DNA: TGTGCCAGCAGCGTTAGGGGTACCCAGTACTTC

J gene: TRBJ1-3
V gene: TRBV18
D gene: TRBD1
CDR3 protein: CASSPLVPGTGKQSGNTIYF
CDR3 DNA: TGTGCCAGCTCACCACTCGTGCCCGGGACAGGCAAACAGTCTGGAAACACCATATATTTT

J gene: TRBJ1-3
V gene: TRBV5-4
D gene: .
CDR3 protein: CASSGDTQGNTIYF
CDR3 DNA: TGTGCCAGCAGCGGGGACACCCAGGGGAACACCATATATTTT